The present T cell receptor beta chain was sequenced within a study of T cell responses to AZD1222 COVID-19 vaccine. General study results and limits: There were vaccine-associated CD4 TCRs across spike, dominant at 160-218 and 743-854. Donors, mostly white British, included more females; clonal diversity was possibly underestimated. Repertoire sampling was restricted to post-peak T cell response timepoints.

For this clone: Its antigen is not identified. Other DNA sequences within the sample encode an identical CDR3.

Researchers grouped second doses given at about 4 or about 12 weeks into one pool. Assay: immunoSEQ multiplex PCR; the TCRdb copy retains only in-frame clones and omits some. The sample comprises approximately 93,000 clones, over 85% of which are singletons, and 5.3% rests with the top ten. Looked up from germline, CDR1 is MNHEY and CDR2 is SMNVEV (reference sequence). This CDR3 is 15 amino acids long. Trimming took 0 bases from V and 2 from J; bases not matched to a gene: 3. This chain joins TRBV27 and TRBJ1-1; 7 bases line up with TRBD1. The sequence derives from an adult who received the AZD1222 COVID-19 vaccine. The sample here was peripheral blood, taken 28 days after the second AZD1222 dose. Here the CDR3 DNA reads TGTGCCAGCAGTTTATCAGGGACAGCCAACACTGAAGCTTTCTTT. Its protein product is CASSLSGTANTEAFF.